Shown below are 24 T cell receptor beta chains from a single sample sequenced in a study of Ad26.COV2.S vaccination and SARS-CoV-2 variants. Assay: immunoSEQ multiplex PCR; the TCRdb copy retains only in-frame clones and omits some. The sample has hundreds of thousands of clones, around 88% seen once. Treatment indicated: 15 to 20 received Ad26.COV2.S at low or high dose, single or two shots; about 5 received placebo; per-sample allocation not given. Collection of the samples took place on day 63 after the first injection of vaccine or placebo. This sample comprised peripheral blood, obtained in a trial of Ad26.COV2.S vaccine versus placebo. Receptor source: a person between 18 and 65 years old who received the Ad26.COV2.S COVID-19 vaccine or a placebo.

The genes are TRBV5-1 and TRBJ2-3; the D gene is possibly TRBD2 (6 bases). The CDR3 is 14 residues long. The germline V gene encodes CDR1 SGHRS and CDR2 YFSETQ. The V end lost 3 bases, the J end lost 7 bases, and 15 bases lay between the germline ends. The CDR3 protein is CASSSRLSGHTQYF. CDR3 coding DNA: TGCGCCAGCAGCTCGCGGCTAAGCGGGCATACGCAGTATTTT. Full variable domain (missing parts from reference TRBV5-1 and TRBJ2-3): KAGVTQTPRYLIKTRGQQVTLSCSPISGHRSVSWYQQTPGQGLQFLFEYFSETQRNKGNFPGRFSGRQFSNSRSEMNVSTLELGDSALYLCASSSRLSGHTQYFGPGTRLTVL.

The rearrangement joins TRBV5-1 to TRBJ2-3; the D gene is possibly TRBD1 (6 bases). Germline lookup yields CDR1 SGHRS and CDR2 YFSETQ. This CDR3 comprises 16 residues. V lost 4 bases and J lost 2, with 17 bases in between. The CDR3 DNA sequence: TGCGCCAGCAGCCTACACCCCCGGGACAACACAGATACGCAGTATTTT. This translates into CASSLHPRDNTDTQYF.

V gene TRBV4-2 combines with J gene TRBJ2-3; D may be TRBD2 (5 bases). V lost 4 bases and J lost 6, with 17 bases in between. This CDR3 has 15 residues. The germline V gene has CDR1 LGHNA and CDR2 YNFKEQ. CDR3 nucleotides: TGTGCCAGCAGCCCCCAGCAACTAGACGACGATACGCAGTATTTT. Protein: CASSPQQLDDDTQYF.

The chain couples TRBV10-3 to TRBJ1-5; tentatively, D is TRBD1 (5 bases). This CDR3 has 15 residues. Germline assignment: CDR1 ENHRY and CDR2 SYGVKD. Trimming pared 0 bases from V and 6 bases from J, leaving 12 bases between. CDR3 DNA: TGTGCCATCAGTGAGTCTCGAGGGGCGGGTCAGCCCCAGCATTTT. This gives the protein CAISESRGAGQPQHF.

This clone was counted once. J is TRBJ2-3 and V is TRBV29-1; D might be TRBD1 or TRBD2, each matching 5 bases. The CDR3 consists of 14 residues. Trimming cost V 2 bases and J 1 base, with 10 bases left between them. The germline gives CDR1 SQVTM, CDR2 ANQGSEA. CDR3 DNA: TGCAGCGTTGAATGGGGACGGGGCACAGATACGCAGTATTTT. As protein: CSVEWGRGTDTQYF.

This clone has a handful of counts. This rearrangement joins TRBV3-1 (or the pseudogene TRBV3-2) to TRBJ1-2; D unclear. In germline, CDR1 is LGHDT, CDR2 YNNKEL (reference sequence). The CDR3 has 13 residues. V was pared by 5 bases and J by 4 bases, with 11 bases between. CDR3 loop: CASSGISGYGYTF. The CDR3 coding sequence is TGTGCCAGCAGCGGCATAAGTGGCTATGGCTACACCTTC.

The rearrangement uses TRBV11-2 and TRBJ2-1; the D is unclear. Germline CDR1 is SGHAT and CDR2 is FQNNGV. V was pared by 2 bases and J by 4 bases, with 6 bases between. The CDR3 length is 13 residues. CDR3 DNA: TGTGCCAGCAGCTTAATGCTGTACAATGAGCAGTTCTTC. This encodes CASSLMLYNEQFF. Filled out from reference TRBV11-2 and TRBJ2-1, the complete variable domain reads EAGVAQSPRYKIIEKRQSVAFWCNPISGHATLYWYQQILGQGPKLLIQFQNNGVVDDSQLPKDRFSAERLKGVDSTLKIQPAKLEDSAVYLCASSLMLYNEQFFGPGTRLTVL.

This chain connects TRBV7-9 to TRBJ2-7; unclear D gene. Trimming removed 5 bases at V and 2 bases at J, with 7 bases between. Looked up from germline, CDR1 is SEHNR and CDR2 is FQNEAQ (reference sequence). This CDR3 is 12 amino acids long. The CDR3 coding sequence is TGTGCCAGCAGCCCAAGTACCTACGAGCAGTACTTC. This codes for CASSPSTYEQYF.

In its sample, this clone was seen a few times. The CDR3 nucleotides read TGTGCCAGCAGCCCCCGGGACTTTACCTACAATGAGCAGTTCTTC. Translation: CASSPRDFTYNEQFF. The chain joins TRBV9 to TRBJ2-1; TRBD2 is a possible D gene (6 bases). Germline loops: CDR1 SGDLS, CDR2 YYNGEE. CDR3 length: 15 residues. V dropped 4 bases and J dropped 2 bases, with 13 bases sitting between them.

The genes are TRBV7-2 and TRBJ1-2; 8 positions match TRBD1. This CDR3 has 14 residues. Germline CDR1 is SGHTA and CDR2 is FQGNSA. V trimming: 6 bases; J trimming: 8 bases; junction bases outside the gene matches: 11. CDR3 sequence reads: CASSSGQGTSGYTF. CDR3 nucleotides: TGTGCCAGCAGTTCCGGACAGGGTACATCGGGCTACACCTTC.

The CDR3 bases are TGCAGTGCTAGTTCGGGGTCAGACAAAAACATTCAGTACTTC. It yields the protein CSASSGSDKNIQYF. The gene calls are TRBV20-1 and TRBJ2-4; possibly TRBD2 for D (5 bases). The V end was cut by 3 bases, the J end by 3 bases, with 12 bases between. The CDR3 is made up of 14 amino acids. Germline values: CDR1 DFQATT, CDR2 SNEGSKA (reference sequence).

The J gene is TRBJ2-7, the V gene TRBV13; TRBD1 agrees at 7 bases. This CDR3 region has 17 residues. Losses at the gene ends were 5 bases for V and 1 base for J; bases not matched to a gene: 14. Germline V gene sequence: CDR1 PRHDT, CDR2 FYEKMQ (reference sequence). The CDR3 nucleotides are TGTGCCAGCAGCCCGTCAATTCCGGGACAGAAATCCTACGAGCAGTACTTC. Translation gives CASSPSIPGQKSYEQYF.

This chain links TRBV7-2 with TRBJ2-1, with 12 bases fitting TRBD2. V dropped 5 bases and J dropped 8; count of bases not matched to a gene: 4. CDR1 SGHTA and CDR2 FQGNSA come from the germline V gene. The CDR3 is 14 residues long. CDR3 sequence reads: CASSLPSGRDEQFF. The DNA of the CDR3 is TGTGCCAGCAGCCTCCCTAGCGGGAGGGATGAGCAGTTCTTC.

This chain links TRBV7-9 with TRBJ2-7, with 11 bases matching TRBD2. J gave up 7 bases and V 5 bases, and 10 bases lay outside the gene matches. The CDR3 runs to 15 residues. The germline gives CDR1 SEHNR, CDR2 FQNEAQ (reference sequence). The CDR3 DNA reads as TGTGCCAGCAGCCACTTACTAGCGGGAGATTGGGAGCAGTACTTC. Its translation: CASSHLLAGDWEQYF.

The chain employs TRBV19 and TRBJ1-1; D gene ambiguous. The germline V gene encodes CDR1 LNHDA and CDR2 SQIVND (reference sequence). This CDR3 contains 12 residues. The ends were cut back, 3 bases at V and 5 bases at J, with 7 bases in the middle. As DNA, the CDR3 is TGTGCCAGTAGTATGTCATGGACTGAAGCTTTCTTT. Translation gives CASSMSWTEAFF.

The CDR3 DNA sequence: TGTGCCACCAGTGCCACTAGCGGGACCTACACAGATACGCAGTATTTT. It is translated as CATSATSGTYTDTQYF. The rearrangement links TRBV24-1 to TRBJ2-3, with 10 bases fitting TRBD2. Per germline, CDR1 KGHDR and CDR2 SFDVKD. V dropped 5 bases and J dropped 2; count of bases not matched to a gene: 6. The CDR3 consists of 16 residues.

The gene calls are TRBV28 and TRBJ2-1; weak D call: TRBD2 (5 bases). CDR3 length: 14 residues. V was clipped by 6 bases and J by 9 bases, with 18 bases between them. The V gene's germline CDR1 is MDHEN and CDR2 SYDVKM. CDR3 sequence (DNA): TGTGCCAGCAGCTCCGGGAACCTTCCCCCTGAGCAGTTCTTC. Translating it yields CASSSGNLPPEQFF.

J is TRBJ2-2 and V is TRBV27; D not resolved. The V gene lost 4 bases and the J gene lost 7 bases, with 31 bases spanning the gap. CDR3 length: 20 amino acids. Germline CDR1 reads MNHEY; CDR2 reads SMNVEV (reference sequence). CDR3 nucleotides: TGTGCCAGCAGTTCCCTATTACCCCTTTCATTTGGAAGTCAATTCGGGGAGCTGTTTTTT. It codes for CASSSLLPLSFGSQFGELFF.

The sample holds a few counts of this clone. The V call is TRBV10-2, the J call TRBJ2-3, with D possibly TRBD2 on 6 matching bases. V was cut by 6 bases and J by 3 bases, with 10 bases left in between. The CDR3 runs 13 residues. Germline CDR1 is WSHSY and CDR2 is SAAADI. The CDR3 DNA reads TGCGCCAGCAGACCCGGGACTACAGATACGCAGTATTTT. This gives the protein CASRPGTTDTQYF.

J is TRBJ1-2 and V is TRBV7-9; D possibly corresponds to TRBD1 (5 bases). Trimming shortened V by 4 bases and J by 6 bases, and 18 bases separated the two germline ends. The length of the CDR3 is 15 residues. CDR1 SEHNR and CDR2 FQNEAQ come from the germline V gene (reference sequence). CDR3 amino acids: CASSSLLGGSNGYTF. The CDR3 coding sequence is TGTGCCAGCAGCTCCCTCTTGGGGGGAAGTAATGGCTACACCTTC.

The gene calls are TRBV6-5 and TRBJ1-1; D is undetermined. Deletions cut 6 bases from V and 5 bases from J, with 13 bases between. CDR1 and CDR2 (germline): MNHEY, SVGAGI. The CDR3 loop spans 13 amino acids. The CDR3 region is CASRPSGMTEAFF. The CDR3 bases are TGTGCCAGCAGGCCGTCGGGGATGACTGAAGCTTTCTTT.

V gene TRBV24-1 combines with J gene TRBJ1-2, with TRBD1 identical over 8 bases. Looked up from germline, CDR1 is KGHDR and CDR2 is SFDVKD. J was trimmed by 8 bases and V by 3 bases; bases with no gene match: 7. This CDR3 comprises 14 residues. For the CDR3, the DNA is TGTGCCACCAGTGATACATCACAGGGGGACGGCTACACCTTC. Encoded protein: CATSDTSQGDGYTF.

The chain combines TRBV19 with TRBJ1-6, with 9 nucleotides matching TRBD1. CDR1 is LNHDA, CDR2 SQIVND, per germline (reference sequence). CDR3 length equals 14 residues. With V trimmed by 7 bases and J by 8 bases, 6 bases remained unmatched. The chain's CDR3 is CASKPGQGHSPLHF. CDR3 bases: TGTGCCAGTAAACCGGGACAGGGCCATTCACCCCTCCACTTT.

The V and J genes are TRBV7-2 and TRBJ1-5, with TRBD1 as a possible D gene (5 bases). Trimming took 1 base from V and 5 from J, leaving 18 bases between them. The CDR3 extends over 17 amino acids. Per germline, CDR1 SGHTA and CDR2 FQGNSA. CDR3 DNA: TGTGCCAGCAGCTTAGTGGTGACGGGTGGAGGGGATCAGCCCCAGCATTTT. Translating it yields CASSLVVTGGGDQPQHF.